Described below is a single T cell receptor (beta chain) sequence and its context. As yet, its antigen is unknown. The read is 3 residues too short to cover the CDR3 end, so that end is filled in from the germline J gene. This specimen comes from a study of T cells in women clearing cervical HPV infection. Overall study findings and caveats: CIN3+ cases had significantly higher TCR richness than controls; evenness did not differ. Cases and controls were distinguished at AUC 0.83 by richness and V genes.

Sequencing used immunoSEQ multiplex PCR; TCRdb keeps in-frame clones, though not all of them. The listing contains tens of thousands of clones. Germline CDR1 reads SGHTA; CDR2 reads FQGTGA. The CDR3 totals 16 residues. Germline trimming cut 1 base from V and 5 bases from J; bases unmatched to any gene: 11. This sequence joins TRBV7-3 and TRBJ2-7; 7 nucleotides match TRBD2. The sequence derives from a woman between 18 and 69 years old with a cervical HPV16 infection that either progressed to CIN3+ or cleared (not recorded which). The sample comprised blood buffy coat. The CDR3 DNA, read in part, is TGTGCCAGCAGCTTAAATGGGGGGGGAGCGGCCCACGAG. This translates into CASSLNGGGAAHE. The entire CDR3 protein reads CASSLNGGGAAHEQYF. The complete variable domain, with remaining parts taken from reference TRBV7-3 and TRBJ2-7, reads GAGVSQTPSNKVTEKGKYVELRCDPISGHTALYWYRQSLGQGPEFLIYFQGTGAADDSGLPNDRFFAVRPEGSVSTLKIQRTERGDSAVYLCASSLNGGGAAHEQYFGPGTRLTVT.